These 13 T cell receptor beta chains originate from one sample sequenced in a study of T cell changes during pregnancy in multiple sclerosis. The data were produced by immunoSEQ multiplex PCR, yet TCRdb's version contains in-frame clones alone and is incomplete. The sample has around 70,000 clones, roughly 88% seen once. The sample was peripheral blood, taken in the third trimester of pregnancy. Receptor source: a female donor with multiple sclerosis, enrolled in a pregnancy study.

The CDR3 is CASSSPAGVAYGYTF. CDR3 DNA sequence: TGTGCCAGCAGCTCTCCCGCAGGGGTGGCCTATGGCTACACCTTC. The chain is built from TRBV6-5 and TRBJ1-2; D may be TRBD1 (6 bases). The germline V gene encodes CDR1 MNHEY and CDR2 SVGAGI. Deletions cut 6 bases from V and 4 bases from J, with 18 bases between. The CDR3 length is 15 residues.

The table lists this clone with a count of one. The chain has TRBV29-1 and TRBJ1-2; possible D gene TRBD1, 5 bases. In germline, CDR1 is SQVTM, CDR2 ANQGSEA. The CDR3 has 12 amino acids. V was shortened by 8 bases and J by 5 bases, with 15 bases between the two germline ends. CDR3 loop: CSYQWGGYGYTF. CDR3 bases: TGCAGCTACCAATGGGGGGGTTATGGCTACACCTTC.

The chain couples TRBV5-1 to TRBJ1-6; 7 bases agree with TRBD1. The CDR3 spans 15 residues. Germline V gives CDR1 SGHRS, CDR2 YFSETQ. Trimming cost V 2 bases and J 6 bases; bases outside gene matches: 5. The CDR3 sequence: CASSLQGSANSPLHF. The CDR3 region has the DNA TGCGCCAGCAGCTTACAGGGGTCCGCTAATTCACCCCTCCACTTT.

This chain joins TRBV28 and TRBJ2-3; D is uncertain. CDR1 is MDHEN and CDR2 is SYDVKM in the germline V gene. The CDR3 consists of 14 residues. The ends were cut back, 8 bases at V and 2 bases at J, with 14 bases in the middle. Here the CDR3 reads CASFKPGSTDTQYF. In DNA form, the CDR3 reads TGTGCCAGCTTTAAGCCAGGATCCACAGATACGCAGTATTTT. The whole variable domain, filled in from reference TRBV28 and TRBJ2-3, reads DVKVTQSSRYLVKRTGEKVFLECVQDMDHENMFWYRQDPGLGLRLIYFSYDVKMKEKGDIPEGYSVSREKKERFSLILESASTNQTSMYLCASFKPGSTDTQYFGPGTRLTVL.

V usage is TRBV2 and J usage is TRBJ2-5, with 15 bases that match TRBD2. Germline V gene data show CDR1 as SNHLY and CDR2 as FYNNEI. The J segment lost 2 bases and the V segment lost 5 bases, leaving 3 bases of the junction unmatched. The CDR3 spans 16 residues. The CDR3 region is CASSSGLAGGQETQYF. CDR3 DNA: TGTGCCAGCAGTTCAGGACTAGCGGGGGGGCAAGAGACCCAGTACTTC.

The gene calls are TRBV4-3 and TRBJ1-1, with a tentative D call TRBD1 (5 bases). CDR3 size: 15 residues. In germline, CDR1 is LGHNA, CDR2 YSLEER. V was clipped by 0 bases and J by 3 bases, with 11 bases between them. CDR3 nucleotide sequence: TGCGCCAGCAGCCAAGATGTCAAAGGGGACACTGAAGCTTTCTTT. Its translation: CASSQDVKGDTEAFF.

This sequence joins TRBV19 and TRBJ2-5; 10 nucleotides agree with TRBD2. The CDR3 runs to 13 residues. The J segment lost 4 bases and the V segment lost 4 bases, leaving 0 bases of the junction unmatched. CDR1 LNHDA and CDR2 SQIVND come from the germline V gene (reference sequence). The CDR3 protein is CASSTSGGETQYF. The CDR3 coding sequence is TGTGCCAGTAGTACTAGCGGGGGAGAGACCCAGTACTTC.

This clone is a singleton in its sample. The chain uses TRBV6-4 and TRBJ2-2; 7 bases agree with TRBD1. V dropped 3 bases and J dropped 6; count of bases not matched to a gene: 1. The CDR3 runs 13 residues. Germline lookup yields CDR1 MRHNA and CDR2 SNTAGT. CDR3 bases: TGTGCCAGCAGTGAAGGACAGGCCGGGGAGCTGTTTTTT. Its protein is CASSEGQAGELFF.

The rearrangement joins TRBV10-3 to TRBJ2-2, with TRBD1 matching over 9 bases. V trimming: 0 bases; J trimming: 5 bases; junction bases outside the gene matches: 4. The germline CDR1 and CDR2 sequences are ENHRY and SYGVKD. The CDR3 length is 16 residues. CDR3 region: CAISESPGTGTGELFF. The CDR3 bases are TGTGCCATCAGTGAGTCCCCCGGGACAGGGACCGGGGAGCTGTTTTTT.

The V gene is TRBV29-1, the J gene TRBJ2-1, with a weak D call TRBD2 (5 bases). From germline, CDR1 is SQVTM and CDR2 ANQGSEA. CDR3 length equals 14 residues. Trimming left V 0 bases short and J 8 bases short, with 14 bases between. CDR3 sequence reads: CSVEDLGVVDEQFF. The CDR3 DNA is TGCAGCGTTGAAGATCTCGGGGTGGTTGATGAGCAGTTCTTC.

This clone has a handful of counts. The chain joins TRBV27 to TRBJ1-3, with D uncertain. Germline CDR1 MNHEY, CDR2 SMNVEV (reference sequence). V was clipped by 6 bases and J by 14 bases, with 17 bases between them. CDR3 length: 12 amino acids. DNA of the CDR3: TGTGCCAGCAGCCTGAGAGGCGGTAGTTTATATTTT. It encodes CASSLRGGSLYF.

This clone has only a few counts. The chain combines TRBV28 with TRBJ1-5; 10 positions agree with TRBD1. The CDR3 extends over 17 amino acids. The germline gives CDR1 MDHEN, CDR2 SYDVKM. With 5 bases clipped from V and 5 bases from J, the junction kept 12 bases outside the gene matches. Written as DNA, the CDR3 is TGTGCCAGCAGTCTCCGACCGGGACAGGGGTTGCATCAGCCCCAGCATTTT. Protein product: CASSLRPGQGLHQPQHF.

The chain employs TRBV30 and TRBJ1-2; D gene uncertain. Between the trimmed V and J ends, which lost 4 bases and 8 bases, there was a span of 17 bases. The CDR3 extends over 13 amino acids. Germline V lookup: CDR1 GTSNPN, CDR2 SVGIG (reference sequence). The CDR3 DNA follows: TGTGCCTGGAACCTCGGAGCTCGTGGGGGCTACACCTTC. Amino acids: CAWNLGARGGYTF.